A selection of T cell receptor beta chains follows, all from one sample in a study of identifying expanded T cells in peripheral blood. Method: immunoSEQ multiplex PCR; TCRdb's copy keeps in-frame clones and lacks some. The sample contains about 80,000 clones, approximately 90% of which appear only once. The specimen was blood. Receptor source: a person between 18 and 75 years old in good health. Each CDR3 is given with its conserved first and last residue. Fields, in order: V gene, D gene, J gene, clone size, CDR3 DNA, CDR3 protein. The D gene is left open where the match is weak. Not all rows give a size; the values are once, few, many and, for expanded clones, a class.

v_call: TRBV6-1; d_call: TRBD2; j_call: TRBJ2-1; clone_size: NA; cdr3_nt: TGTGCCAGCAGAATAGCGGGGGGCTATGAGCAGTTCTTC; cdr3_aa: CASRIAGGYEQFF
v_call: TRBV5-4; d_call: NA; j_call: TRBJ1-2; clone_size: NA; cdr3_nt: TGTGCCAGCAGCTTGGTCGGCAGGGCGGAATCTGGCTACACCTTC; cdr3_aa: CASSLVGRAESGYTF
v_call: TRBV18; d_call: NA; j_call: TRBJ2-1; clone_size: NA; cdr3_nt: TGTGCCAGCTCACAGGGGGGGATGAACGATGAGCAGTTCTTC; cdr3_aa: CASSQGGMNDEQFF
v_call: TRBV5-1; d_call: TRBD1; j_call: TRBJ1-1; clone_size: NA; cdr3_nt: TGCGCCAGCAGCTCGATCCAACAGGGGTTAAGAGAAGCTTTCTTT; cdr3_aa: CASSSIQQGLREAFF
v_call: TRBV6-5; d_call: NA; j_call: TRBJ2-7; clone_size: once; cdr3_nt: TGTGCCAGCAGTACCCAGGAGGGGCCCTACGAGCAGTACTTC; cdr3_aa: CASSTQEGPYEQYF
v_call: TRBV2; d_call: NA; j_call: TRBJ1-5; clone_size: NA; cdr3_nt: TGTGCCAGCATGCTACAGAATCAGCCCCAGCATTTT; cdr3_aa: CASMLQNQPQHF
v_call: TRBV7-9; d_call: TRBD1; j_call: TRBJ1-1; clone_size: NA; cdr3_nt: TGTGCCAGCAGCGGGGTCAACCGGGACAGGGAAATGAACACTGAAGCTTTCTTT; cdr3_aa: CASSGVNRDREMNTEAFF
v_call: TRBV15; d_call: TRBD1; j_call: TRBJ2-5; clone_size: NA; cdr3_nt: TGTGCCACCAGCAGAGATCTCACGACAGGGTTAGAGACCCAGTACTTC; cdr3_aa: CATSRDLTTGLETQYF
v_call: TRBV7-8; d_call: NA; j_call: TRBJ2-2; clone_size: NA; cdr3_nt: TGTGCCGTAGGGGCGGTCGGGGAGCTGTTTTTT; cdr3_aa: CAVGAVGELFF
v_call: TRBV10-3; d_call: NA; j_call: TRBJ1-2; clone_size: NA; cdr3_nt: TGTGCCATCAGGGGCGACTATGGCTACACCTTC; cdr3_aa: CAIRGDYGYTF
v_call: TRBV11-3; d_call: TRBD2; j_call: TRBJ2-1; clone_size: NA; cdr3_nt: TGTGCCAGCAGCTCTTCTGGCGCGGGGGTATTGGGTAAGCAGTTCTTC; cdr3_aa: CASSSSGAGVLGKQFF
v_call: TRBV2; d_call: TRBD1; j_call: TRBJ2-7; clone_size: NA; cdr3_nt: TGTGCCAGCAGGAGGACAGGGTTCAGGCAGTACTTC; cdr3_aa: CASRRTGFRQYF
v_call: TRBV9; d_call: NA; j_call: TRBJ2-3; clone_size: NA; cdr3_nt: TGTGCCAGCAGCGTAAGGCTTAGCGGAACCACAGATACGCAGTATTTT; cdr3_aa: CASSVRLSGTTDTQYF
v_call: TRBV5-1; d_call: TRBD1; j_call: TRBJ2-1; clone_size: NA; cdr3_nt: TGCGCCAGCAGCTCAAGACAGGGGTGGGGCAATGAGCAGTTCTTC; cdr3_aa: CASSSRQGWGNEQFF
v_call: TRBV2; d_call: TRBD1; j_call: TRBJ1-6; clone_size: NA; cdr3_nt: TGTGCCAGCAAGCGACAGGGGGAATCACCCCTCCACTTT; cdr3_aa: CASKRQGESPLHF
v_call: TRBV6-6; d_call: NA; j_call: TRBJ1-5; clone_size: NA; cdr3_nt: TGTGCCAGCAGCTCACGAGACAGCCTCAATCAGCCCCAGCATTTT; cdr3_aa: CASSSRDSLNQPQHF
v_call: TRBV7-9; d_call: NA; j_call: TRBJ1-1; clone_size: once; cdr3_nt: TGTGCCAGCAGCCTGACAGTCGTCACTGAAGCTTTCTTT; cdr3_aa: CASSLTVVTEAFF
v_call: TRBV6-4; d_call: NA; j_call: TRBJ1-3; clone_size: NA; cdr3_nt: TGTGCCAGCAGTGACGCAGCTTGCGGAAACACCATATATTTT; cdr3_aa: CASSDAACGNTIYF
v_call: TRBV7-2; d_call: NA; j_call: TRBJ1-6; clone_size: NA; cdr3_nt: TGTGCCAGCAGCTCTCCCTGGCAGGGAAAGGATTCACCCCTCCACTTT; cdr3_aa: CASSSPWQGKDSPLHF
v_call: TRBV18; d_call: TRBD1; j_call: TRBJ1-2; clone_size: once; cdr3_nt: TGTGCCAGCTCACCTCAGCACGACAGGGAGTCTGGCTACACCTTC; cdr3_aa: CASSPQHDRESGYTF
v_call: TRBV7-2; d_call: NA; j_call: TRBJ2-7; clone_size: NA; cdr3_nt: TGTGCCAGCAGCTTAGCTTGGGGACAAATTGGCGAGCAGTACTTC; cdr3_aa: CASSLAWGQIGEQYF
v_call: TRBV11-2; d_call: TRBD2; j_call: TRBJ2-1; clone_size: once; cdr3_nt: TGTGCCAGCACCTGGACTAGCTACAATGAGCAGTTCTTC; cdr3_aa: CASTWTSYNEQFF
v_call: TRBV4-2; d_call: NA; j_call: TRBJ1-1; clone_size: NA; cdr3_nt: TGTGCCAGCAGCCGAACAGGCGATACAGAAGCTTTCTTT; cdr3_aa: CASSRTGDTEAFF
v_call: TRBV6-1; d_call: NA; j_call: TRBJ1-1; clone_size: NA; cdr3_nt: TGTGCCAGCAGATCATTATTGAACACTGAAGCTTTCTTT; cdr3_aa: CASRSLLNTEAFF
v_call: TRBV5-5; d_call: TRBD2; j_call: TRBJ2-1; clone_size: few; cdr3_nt: TGTGCCAGCAGCTCCCTAGCGGGAAGTTTGGATGAGCAGTTCTTC; cdr3_aa: CASSSLAGSLDEQFF
v_call: TRBV6-1; d_call: NA; j_call: TRBJ2-1; clone_size: NA; cdr3_nt: TGTGCCAGCCGGGATTACTCCTACAATGAGCAGTTCTTC; cdr3_aa: CASRDYSYNEQFF
v_call: TRBV7-3; d_call: NA; j_call: TRBJ2-5; clone_size: NA; cdr3_nt: TGTGCCAGCAGCCCCCCCGACGATGAGACCCAGTACTTC; cdr3_aa: CASSPPDDETQYF
v_call: TRBV7-3; d_call: NA; j_call: TRBJ1-1; clone_size: NA; cdr3_nt: TGTGCCAGCAGCCTCCAAGGGGATAAGGAGGCTTTCTTT; cdr3_aa: CASSLQGDKEAFF
v_call: TRBV6-5; d_call: NA; j_call: TRBJ1-5; clone_size: NA; cdr3_nt: TGTGCCAGCAGTTACTCTTGGAATCAGCCCCAGCATTTT; cdr3_aa: CASSYSWNQPQHF
v_call: TRBV11-1; d_call: TRBD1; j_call: TRBJ2-2; clone_size: once; cdr3_nt: TGTGCCAGCAGCCTGGACAGGGGGCGGACCGGGGAGCTGTTTTTT; cdr3_aa: CASSLDRGRTGELFF
v_call: TRBV5-1; d_call: NA; j_call: TRBJ1-1; clone_size: NA; cdr3_nt: TGCGCCAGCAGCCAGGGAAATTTGGGGAACACTGAAGCTTTCTTT; cdr3_aa: CASSQGNLGNTEAFF
v_call: TRBV4-2; d_call: NA; j_call: TRBJ1-5; clone_size: NA; cdr3_nt: TGTGCCAGCAGCCAAGGGGGCACATATAGCAATCAGCCCCAGCATTTT; cdr3_aa: CASSQGGTYSNQPQHF
v_call: TRBV7-6; d_call: TRBD1; j_call: TRBJ2-7; clone_size: NA; cdr3_nt: TGTGCCAGCAGCCGTCAAGCAGGGGGACCCTACGAGCAGTACTTC; cdr3_aa: CASSRQAGGPYEQYF